The 24 T cell receptor beta chains below come from one sample, sequenced in a study of blood T cell repertoires in COVID-19. Generated by immunoSEQ multiplex PCR, the TCRdb table keeps only in-frame clones and is missing some. The repertoire holds approximately 200,000 clones, with 70% to 85% as singletons. Material for sequencing was peripheral blood. These receptors originate from a woman aged 45-59 years with acute or convalescent COVID-19.

This chain uses TRBV28 with TRBJ2-7; D perhaps matches TRBD2 (7 bases). The CDR3 is 14 residues long. Germline loops: CDR1 MDHEN, CDR2 SYDVKM. The V gene lost 5 bases and the J gene lost 2 bases, with 13 bases spanning the gap. The CDR3: CASSIGGVPYEQYF. The CDR3 region has the DNA TGTGCCAGCAGTATAGGGGGGGTACCCTACGAGCAGTACTTC.

This clone has just a few counts. The chain has TRBV6-5 and TRBJ1-1, with D tentatively TRBD1 (6 bases). Germline V CDR1 and CDR2: MNHEY, SVGAGI. The CDR3 spans 14 residues. Trimming pared 6 bases from V and 0 bases from J, leaving 11 bases between. In DNA form, the CDR3 reads TGTGCCAGCAGGCCGCCAGGGGTGAACACTGAAGCTTTCTTT. As protein: CASRPPGVNTEAFF.

In this sample, this clone turned up once. The chain couples TRBV5-4 to TRBJ1-2; a possible D gene is TRBD1 (5 bases). The ends were cut back, 0 bases at V and 4 bases at J, with 16 bases in the middle. The CDR3 is 16 residues long. Germline CDR1 and CDR2: SGHNT and YYREEE (reference sequence). The CDR3 loop is CASSLEAGPLAYGYTF. Here the CDR3 DNA reads TGTGCCAGCAGCTTGGAAGCAGGGCCCTTGGCCTATGGCTACACCTTC.

CDR3 sequence (DNA): TGTGCCAGCAGCTTCGCTAGCGGGGGACTTGGGGGAATCGGGGAGCTGTTTTTT. This encodes CASSFASGGLGGIGELFF. The chain carries TRBV7-2 and TRBJ2-2, with 10 bases lining up with TRBD2. CDR3 length: 18 amino acids. The junction had 14 bases not matched to a gene; V was cut back by 3 bases and J by 7 bases. The germline V gene has CDR1 SGHTA and CDR2 FQGNSA.

This clone was observed a single time. V and J are TRBV6-5 and TRBJ1-2; perhaps TRBD1 as D (6 bases). Looked up from germline, CDR1 is MNHEY and CDR2 is SVGAGI. The CDR3 loop spans 15 amino acids. Between the trimmed V and J ends, which lost 2 bases and 0 bases, there was a span of 10 bases. In DNA, the CDR3 is TGTGCCAGCAGTTACGGACGGACAGCTAACTATGGCTACACCTTC. Translation: CASSYGRTANYGYTF.

The chain has TRBV30 and TRBJ2-7, with a tentative D call TRBD1 (5 bases). Germline assignment: CDR1 GTSNPN and CDR2 SVGIG (reference sequence). CDR3 size: 14 residues. Trimming pared 0 bases from V and 3 bases from J, leaving 12 bases between. CDR3 sequence: CAWSVKGPRYEQYF. CDR3 coding DNA: TGTGCCTGGAGTGTAAAGGGGCCGCGCTACGAGCAGTACTTC.

V is TRBV2 and J is TRBJ2-7, with TRBD1 as a possible D gene (6 bases). Trimming shortened V by 7 bases and J by 3 bases, and 10 bases separated the two germline ends. The CDR3 extends over 12 amino acids. Germline V lookup: CDR1 SNHLY, CDR2 FYNNEI. CDR3 nucleotide sequence: TGTGCCAGCATGGTAGGGGGCTACGAGCAGTACTTC. Its protein product is CASMVGGYEQYF. Based on the CDR3 plus reference TRBV2 and TRBJ2-7, the full variable domain is EPEVTQTPSHQVTQMGQEVILRCVPISNHLYFYWYRQILGQKVEFLVSFYNNEISEKSEIFDDQFSVERPDGSNFTLKIRSTKLEDSAMYFCASMVGGYEQYFGPGTRLTVT.

The chain combines TRBV24-1 with TRBJ1-1, with 10 bases fitting TRBD1. The junction had 2 bases not matched to a gene; V was cut back by 7 bases and J by 4 bases. Germline V gene data show CDR1 as KGHDR and CDR2 as SFDVKD. This CDR3 is built from 13 residues. CDR3 bases: TGTGCCACCAGGAGGGACAGGGGCACTGAAGCTTTCTTT. Translating gives CATRRDRGTEAFF.

The count of this clone is one. The gene calls are TRBV28 and TRBJ1-4, with TRBD1 matching over 8 bases. The CDR3 spans 15 residues. V gave up 6 bases and J gave up 3 bases; unmatched junction bases: 6. CDR1 and CDR2 (germline): MDHEN, SYDVKM. DNA for the CDR3: TGTGCCAGCAGCCAGGGGGCAGCGTCTAATGAAAAACTGTTTTTT. It codes for CASSQGAASNEKLFF.

The CDR3 DNA reads as TGTGCCAGCAGTGAGATGGGACTAGCTTCCTACGAGCAGTACTTC. Protein: CASSEMGLASYEQYF. The chain combines TRBV6-1 with TRBJ2-7, with 9 bases aligning to TRBD2. The J segment lost 1 base and the V segment lost 3 bases, leaving 4 bases of the junction unmatched. The germline gives CDR1 MNHNS, CDR2 SASEGT. The CDR3 consists of 15 residues.

The chain couples TRBV7-8 to TRBJ1-2; unclear D gene. Trimming took off 5 bases at V and 4 bases at J, with 8 bases between the two ends. This CDR3 is built from 12 residues. Germline CDR1 and CDR2: SGHVS and FQNEAQ. DNA of the CDR3: TGTGCCAGCAGCCCCTCTACCTATGGCTACACCTTC. Protein product: CASSPSTYGYTF.

The V gene is TRBV9, the J gene TRBJ2-3, with D tentatively TRBD1 (6 bases). Trimming took off 4 bases at V and 0 bases at J, with 15 bases between the two ends. The germline gives CDR1 SGDLS, CDR2 YYNGEE. This CDR3 has 16 amino acids. The CDR3 spells CASSPRQATSTDTQYF. The CDR3 DNA reads TGTGCCAGCAGCCCCCGACAGGCCACCAGCACAGATACGCAGTATTTT.

This clone was recorded a few times. The chain combines TRBV18 with TRBJ2-1; weak D call: TRBD1 (6 bases). Germline loops: CDR1 KGHSH, CDR2 LQKENI. Trimming took off 4 bases at V and 5 bases at J, with 9 bases between the two ends. The CDR3 length is 13 residues. The CDR3 is CASSRQVNNEQFF. The CDR3 nucleotides read TGTGCCAGCTCACGACAGGTTAACAATGAGCAGTTCTTC.

The rearrangement joins TRBV5-1 to TRBJ1-1; D remains unclear. Germline-derived CDR1 and CDR2 are SGHRS and YFSETQ. V was clipped by 0 bases and J by 7 bases, with 16 bases between them. The CDR3 extends over 15 amino acids. DNA of the CDR3: TGCGCCAGCAGCTTGGATTGGGGAGGGTTGAGTGAAGCTTTCTTT. Translated, it gives CASSLDWGGLSEAFF.

CDR3 loop: CASSYPSGRAGWEQYF. In DNA form, the CDR3 reads TGTGCCAGCAGTTATCCTAGCGGGAGAGCCGGATGGGAGCAGTACTTC. This chain uses TRBV6-2 or TRBV6-3 with TRBJ2-7, with 10 bases aligning to TRBD2. Trimming took 3 bases from V and 7 from J; bases not matched to a gene: 12. The CDR3 runs 16 residues. Germline loops: CDR1 MNHEY, CDR2 SVGEGT.

This rearrangement joins TRBV12-3 or TRBV12-4 to TRBJ1-4; D is perhaps TRBD1 (5 bases). This CDR3 is built from 13 residues. V was clipped by 5 bases and J by 8 bases, with 12 bases between them. The CDR3 DNA reads TGTGCCAGCAGTCTTGGGACTTCCGAAAAACTGTTTTTT. The encoded protein is CASSLGTSEKLFF.

The chain uses TRBV11-3 and TRBJ2-2, with D maybe TRBD2 (5 bases). V was shortened by 6 bases and J by 4 bases, with 15 bases between the two germline ends. The germline gives CDR1 SGHNT, CDR2 YENEEA. There are 15 residues in the CDR3. CDR3 amino acids: CASRTAGDRTGELFF. CDR3 bases: TGTGCCAGCAGGACGGCCGGGGATCGCACCGGGGAGCTGTTTTTT.

This clone was recorded once. The rearrangement links TRBV10-3 to TRBJ2-3; 8 bases line up with TRBD2. CDR3 length: 15 residues. Germline trimming cut 10 bases from V and 4 bases from J; bases unmatched to any gene: 13. Germline lookup yields CDR1 ENHRY and CDR2 SYGVKD. The CDR3 loop is CATLPGSGVADTQYF. The CDR3 region has the DNA TGTGCCACCCTCCCCGGTAGCGGGGTGGCAGATACGCAGTATTTT.

V and J are TRBV7-8 and TRBJ2-1; 10 bases align to TRBD2. Germline trimming cut 0 bases from V and 7 bases from J; bases unmatched to any gene: 3. CDR3 size: 15 residues. Germline values: CDR1 SGHVS, CDR2 FQNEAQ. The CDR3, as DNA: TGTGCCAGCAGCTTAGCAGCGGGGGGGCTAAATGAGCAGTTCTTC. Amino acid sequence: CASSLAAGGLNEQFF.

This chain uses TRBV6-6 with TRBJ2-7; the D gene is possibly TRBD1 (5 bases). The CDR3 has 14 residues. Germline V lookup: CDR1 MNHNY, CDR2 SVGAGI (reference sequence). Between the trimmed V and J ends, which lost 6 bases and 3 bases, there was a span of 15 bases. The CDR3 protein is CASSSGPQGYEQYF. CDR3 in DNA: TGTGCCAGCAGCTCAGGACCCCAGGGCTACGAGCAGTACTTC.

The V gene is TRBV28, the J gene TRBJ1-5; D unresolved. The V gene lost 6 bases and the J gene lost 7 bases, with 16 bases spanning the gap. This CDR3 contains 14 residues. Per the germline V gene, CDR1 is MDHEN and CDR2 is SYDVKM. The CDR3 sequence: CASRYYSWEQPQHF. For the CDR3, the DNA is TGTGCCAGCAGATACTATTCCTGGGAGCAGCCCCAGCATTTT.

The genes are TRBV6-5 and TRBJ1-5, with a tentative D call TRBD1 (5 bases). CDR3 size: 13 residues. Germline values: CDR1 MNHEY, CDR2 SVGAGI. V was pared by 6 bases and J by 7 bases, with 13 bases between. The chain's CDR3 is CASRSGIGQPQHF. As DNA, the CDR3 is TGTGCCAGCAGATCAGGGATCGGACAGCCCCAGCATTTT.

This chain uses TRBV11-2 with TRBJ1-1; D is unclear. The germline V gene encodes CDR1 SGHAT and CDR2 FQNNGV. This CDR3 has 16 residues. Trimming left V 2 bases short and J 5 bases short, with 18 bases between. CDR3 residues: CASSLRSIRGWTEAFF. The CDR3 coding sequence is TGTGCCAGCAGCTTACGAAGTATCCGGGGTTGGACTGAAGCTTTCTTT.

The rearrangement uses TRBV30 and TRBJ2-4, with 10 bases identical to TRBD1. The CDR3 is 18 amino acids. V lost 3 bases to trimming and J lost 1 base; unmatched junction nucleotides: 12. From germline, CDR1 is GTSNPN and CDR2 SVGIG (reference sequence). The CDR3 here is CAWSLDRGRRAAKNIQYF. The CDR3 bases are TGTGCCTGGAGCCTCGACAGGGGGCGTAGGGCGGCCAAAAACATTCAGTACTTC.